A selection of T cell receptor beta chains follows, all from one sample in a study of blood T cell repertoires in COVID-19. Libraries were prepared by immunoSEQ multiplex PCR; TCRdb keeps only in-frame clonotypes and omits some of them. The sample yields about 170,000 clones, approximately 84% seen once. The specimen was PBMCs or T cells enriched from blood (not recorded which). The receptor source for this set is a human donor with acute COVID-19. The donor label of this sample is uncertain. Both conserved end residues are part of each CDR3. The D gene is left open where the match is weak. Clone size is stated in some rows and not others, as once, few, many or a class when expanded.

TRBD1,TRBV6-5,TRBJ2-2,few,CASRLTGGYTGELFF,TGTGCCAGCAGACTCACAGGGGGTTACACCGGGGAGCTGTTTTTT
NA,TRBV4-2,TRBJ1-2,NA,CASSPGRGEGYTF,TGTGCCAGCAGCCCCGGGCGGGGTGAGGGCTACACCTTC
TRBD1,TRBV4-1,TRBJ1-2,NA,CASSQPRTGDYGYTF,TGCGCCAGCAGCCAACCGCGGACAGGAGACTATGGCTACACCTTC
NA,TRBV5-8,TRBJ1-5,once,CASSFAGTFLSPNQPQHF,TGTGCCAGCAGCTTCGCCGGGACATTTCTTTCCCCCAATCAGCCCCAGCATTTT
NA,TRBV4-2,TRBJ2-5,once,CASSQDGAGEETQYF,TGTGCCAGCAGCCAAGATGGAGCAGGGGAAGAGACCCAGTACTTC
TRBD1,TRBV30,TRBJ1-5,NA,CAWSPGDRVQPQHF,TGTGCCTGGAGTCCCGGTGACAGGGTTCAGCCCCAGCATTTT
NA,TRBV5-1,TRBJ2-3,NA,CASSFERSTQYF,TGCGCCAGCAGCTTTGAGAGGAGTACGCAGTATTTT
TRBD1,TRBV18,TRBJ1-1,NA,CASSPSTGGFPNTEAFF,TGTGCCAGCTCACCCTCCACAGGGGGCTTCCCGAACACTGAAGCTTTCTTT
TRBD2,TRBV6-4,TRBJ2-2,NA,CASSERGDTGELFF,TGTGCCAGCAGCGAGCGGGGGGACACCGGGGAGCTGTTTTTT
TRBD2,TRBV2,TRBJ2-1,NA,CASMGGVSSYNEQFF,TGTGCCAGCATGGGAGGGGTAAGCTCCTACAATGAGCAGTTCTTC
TRBD1,TRBV3-1/TRBV3-2,TRBJ1-5,NA,CASSQRTGAGEPQHF,TGTGCCAGCAGCCAACGGACAGGGGCCGGAGAGCCCCAGCATTTT
TRBD1,TRBV10-2,TRBJ2-7,once,CASVIRQGPYEQYF,TGCGCCAGCGTAATTCGACAGGGTCCCTACGAGCAGTACTTC
NA,TRBV2,TRBJ2-7,NA,CASSERWGAYEQYF,TGTGCCAGCAGTGAAAGGTGGGGAGCCTACGAGCAGTACTTC
NA,TRBV28,TRBJ1-2,NA,CASTRDSYGYTF,TGTGCCAGCACCAGAGACAGTTATGGCTACACCTTC
NA,TRBV5-6,TRBJ1-1,NA,CASSLLQGRTEAFF,TGTGCCAGCAGCTTGCTACAGGGAAGAACTGAAGCTTTCTTT
NA,TRBV12-3/TRBV12-4,TRBJ1-2,NA,CASSWGGNYGYTF,TGTGCCAGCAGTTGGGGGGGTAACTATGGCTACACCTTC
TRBD2,TRBV9,TRBJ2-5,NA,CASSVGASGGAETQYF,TGTGCCAGCAGCGTAGGAGCTAGCGGGGGGGCTGAGACCCAGTACTTC
NA,TRBV5-1,TRBJ2-7,once,CASSLGAREVSEQYF,TGCGCCAGCAGCTTGGGCGCCAGGGAAGTGTCCGAGCAGTACTTC
TRBD2,TRBV6-5,TRBJ2-3,NA,CASSYVGGGASDTQYF,TGTGCCAGCAGTTACGTTGGCGGGGGGGCCTCAGATACGCAGTATTTT
NA,TRBV6-5,TRBJ1-2,NA,CATFRGGGGYTF,TGTGCCACCTTTAGGGGGGGCGGGGGCTACACCTTC
NA,TRBV7-9,TRBJ2-5,NA,CASSLPAAGMETQYF,TGTGCCAGCAGCTTACCCGCGGCAGGGATGGAGACCCAGTACTTC
NA,TRBV7-2,TRBJ2-5,NA,CASSLAGRYQETQYF,TGTGCCAGCAGCTTAGCGGGCAGATACCAAGAGACCCAGTACTTC
TRBD1,TRBV12-3/TRBV12-4,TRBJ2-2,NA,CASSHRGTGELFF,TGTGCCAGCAGTCACAGGGGGACCGGGGAGCTGTTTTTT
NA,TRBV9,TRBJ1-6,NA,CASSESGGGNSPLHF,TGTGCCAGCAGCGAAAGCGGGGGTGGGAATTCACCCCTCCACTTT
NA,TRBV15,TRBJ2-7,NA,CATSREWRAGRSYEQYF,TGTGCCACCAGCAGAGAGTGGAGGGCAGGGCGATCCTACGAGCAGTACTTC
NA,TRBV2,TRBJ1-2,NA,CASSVRGGGGYTF,TGTGCCAGCAGTGTCCGGGGGGGAGGAGGCTACACCTTC
TRBD1,TRBV27,TRBJ1-2,NA,CASSPISGQANGYTF,TGTGCCAGCAGTCCGATCTCTGGACAGGCAAATGGCTACACCTTC
NA,TRBV19,TRBJ1-5,NA,CASSIGGQPQHF,TGTGCCAGTAGTATAGGAGGACAGCCCCAGCATTTT
TRBD2,TRBV7-9,TRBJ2-1,once,CASSPTSGSYNEQFF,TGTGCCAGCAGCCCGACTAGCGGCTCATACAATGAGCAGTTCTTC
NA,TRBV7-9,TRBJ1-1,NA,CASSLGQGAFF,TGTGCCAGCAGCTTAGGGCAGGGAGCTTTCTTT
TRBD1,TRBV9,TRBJ2-1,NA,CASSATGVAYNEQFF,TGTGCCAGCAGCGCCACAGGGGTCGCCTACAATGAGCAGTTCTTC
TRBD1,TRBV25-1,TRBJ2-5,NA,CASAQGAQETQYF,TGTGCCAGCGCTCAGGGGGCCCAAGAGACCCAGTACTTC
NA,TRBV5-6,TRBJ1-2,NA,CASSLSSGNYGYTF,TGTGCCAGCAGCTTATCTTCAGGGAACTATGGCTACACCTTC
TRBD1,TRBV29-1,TRBJ1-1,NA,CSVYRTGGTEAFF,TGCAGCGTTTATCGGACAGGAGGCACTGAAGCTTTCTTT
TRBD1,TRBV6-1,TRBJ2-7,NA,CASRSGQGTYEQYF,TGTGCCAGCAGGTCGGGACAGGGGACCTACGAGCAGTACTTC